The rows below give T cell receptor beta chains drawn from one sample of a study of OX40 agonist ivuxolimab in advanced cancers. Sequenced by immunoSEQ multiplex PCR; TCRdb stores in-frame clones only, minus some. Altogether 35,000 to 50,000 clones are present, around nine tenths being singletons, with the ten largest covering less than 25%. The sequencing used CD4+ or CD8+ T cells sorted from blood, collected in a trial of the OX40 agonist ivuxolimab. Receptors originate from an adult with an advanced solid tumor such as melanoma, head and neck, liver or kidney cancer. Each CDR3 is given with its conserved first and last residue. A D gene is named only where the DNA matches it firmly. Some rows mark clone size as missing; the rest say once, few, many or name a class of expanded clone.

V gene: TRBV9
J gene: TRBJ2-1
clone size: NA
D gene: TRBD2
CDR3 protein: CASSVESGGPSYNEQFF
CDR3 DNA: TGTGCCAGCAGCGTAGAATCGGGAGGGCCCTCCTACAATGAGCAGTTCTTC

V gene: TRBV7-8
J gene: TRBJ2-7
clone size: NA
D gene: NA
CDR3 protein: CASSLDRTYEQYF
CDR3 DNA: TGTGCCAGCAGCTTAGACAGGACCTACGAGCAGTACTTC

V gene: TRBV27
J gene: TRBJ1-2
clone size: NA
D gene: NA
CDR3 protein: CASSSNLANYGYTF
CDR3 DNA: TGTGCCAGCAGTTCAAACCTTGCTAACTATGGCTACACCTTC

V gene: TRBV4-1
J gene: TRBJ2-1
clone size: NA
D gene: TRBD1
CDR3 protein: CASSSGTGNNEQFF
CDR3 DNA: TGCGCCAGCAGCTCCGGGACAGGAAACAATGAGCAGTTCTTC

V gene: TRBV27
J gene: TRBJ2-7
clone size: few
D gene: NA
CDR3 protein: CASGGYSYEQYF
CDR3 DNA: TGTGCCAGCGGGGGATACTCCTACGAGCAGTACTTC

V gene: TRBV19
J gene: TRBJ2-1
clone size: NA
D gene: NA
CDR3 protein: CASSISWSGNEQFF
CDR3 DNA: TGTGCCAGTAGTATAAGCTGGTCCGGCAATGAGCAGTTCTTC

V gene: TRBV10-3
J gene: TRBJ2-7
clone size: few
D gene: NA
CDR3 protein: CAISGQSADEQYF
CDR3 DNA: TGTGCCATCAGTGGACAGTCGGCGGACGAGCAGTACTTC

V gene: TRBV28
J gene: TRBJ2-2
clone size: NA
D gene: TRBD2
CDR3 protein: CASSFNALSGRRTGELFF
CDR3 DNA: TGTGCCAGCAGTTTCAACGCACTTAGCGGGAGGCGCACCGGGGAGCTGTTTTTT

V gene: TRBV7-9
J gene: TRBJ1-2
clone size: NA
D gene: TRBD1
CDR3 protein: CASSSRDSPYGYTF
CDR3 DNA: TGTGCCAGCAGCTCCCGGGACAGTCCGTATGGCTACACCTTC

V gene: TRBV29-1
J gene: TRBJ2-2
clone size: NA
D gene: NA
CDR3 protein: CSVARINTGELFF
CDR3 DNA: TGCAGCGTCGCTAGGATTAACACCGGGGAGCTGTTTTTT

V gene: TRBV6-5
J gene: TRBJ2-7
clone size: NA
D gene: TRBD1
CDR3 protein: CASSTGQGWYEQYF
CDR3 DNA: TGTGCCAGCAGTACGGGACAGGGGTGGTACGAGCAGTACTTC

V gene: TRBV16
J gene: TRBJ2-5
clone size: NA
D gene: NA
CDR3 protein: CASSHAGGETQYF
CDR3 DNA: TGTGCCAGCAGCCATGCCGGGGGTGAGACCCAGTACTTC

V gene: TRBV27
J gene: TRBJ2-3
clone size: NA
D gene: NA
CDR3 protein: CASSLASVGADTQYF
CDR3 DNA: TGTGCCAGCAGTTTAGCCAGCGTCGGGGCAGATACGCAGTATTTT

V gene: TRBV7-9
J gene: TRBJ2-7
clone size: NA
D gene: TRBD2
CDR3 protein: CASSLASSGSYEQYF
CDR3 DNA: TGTGCCAGCAGCTTAGCTTCTAGCGGGAGCTACGAGCAGTACTTC

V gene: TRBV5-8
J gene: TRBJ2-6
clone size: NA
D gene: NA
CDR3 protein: CASSLFRPGANVLTF
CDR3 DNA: TGTGCCAGCAGCTTATTCCGACCTGGGGCCAACGTCCTGACTTTC

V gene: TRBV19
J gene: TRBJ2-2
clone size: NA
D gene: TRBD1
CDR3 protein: CASSISGQGASGELFF
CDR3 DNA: TGTGCCAGTAGTATTTCAGGACAGGGGGCGTCCGGGGAGCTGTTTTTT

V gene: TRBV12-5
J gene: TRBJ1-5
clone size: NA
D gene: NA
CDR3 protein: CASDLDRNQPQHF
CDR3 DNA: TGTGCTAGTGATTTGGACAGAAATCAGCCCCAGCATTTT

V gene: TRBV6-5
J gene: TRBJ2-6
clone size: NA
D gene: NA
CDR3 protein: CASSYMRSGANVLTF
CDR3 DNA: TGTGCCAGCAGTTACATGCGCTCTGGGGCCAACGTCCTGACTTTC

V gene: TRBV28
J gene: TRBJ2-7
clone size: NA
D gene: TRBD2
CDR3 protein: CASSIGSSGYEQYF
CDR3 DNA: TGTGCCAGCAGTATTGGGTCTAGCGGATACGAGCAGTACTTC

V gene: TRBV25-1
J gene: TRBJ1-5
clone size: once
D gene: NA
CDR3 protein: CASRDAPARMEPQHF
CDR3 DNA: TGTGCCAGCAGGGACGCACCGGCGCGAATGGAGCCCCAGCATTTT

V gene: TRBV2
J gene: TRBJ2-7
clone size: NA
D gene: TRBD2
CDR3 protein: CASSEVLLAGPYEQYF
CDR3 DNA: TGTGCCAGCAGTGAAGTTCTCCTAGCGGGACCCTACGAGCAGTACTTC

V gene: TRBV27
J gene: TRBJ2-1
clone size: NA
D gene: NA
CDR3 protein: CASSLEGNEQFF
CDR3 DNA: TGTGCCAGCAGTTTAGAGGGGAATGAGCAGTTCTTC